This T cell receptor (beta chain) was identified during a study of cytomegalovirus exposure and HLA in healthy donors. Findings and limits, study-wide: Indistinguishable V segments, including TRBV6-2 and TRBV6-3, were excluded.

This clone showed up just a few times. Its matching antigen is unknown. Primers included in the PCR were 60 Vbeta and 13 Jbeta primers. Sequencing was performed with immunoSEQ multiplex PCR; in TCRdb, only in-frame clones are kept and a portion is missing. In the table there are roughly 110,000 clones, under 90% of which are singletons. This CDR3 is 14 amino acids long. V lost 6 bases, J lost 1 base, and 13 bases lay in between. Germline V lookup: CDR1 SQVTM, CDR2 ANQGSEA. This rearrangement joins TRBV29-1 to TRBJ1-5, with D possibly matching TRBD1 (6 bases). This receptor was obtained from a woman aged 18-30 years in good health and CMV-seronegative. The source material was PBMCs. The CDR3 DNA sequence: TGCAGCGTAGCAGGGGTGTCCAGCAATCAGCCCCAGCATTTT. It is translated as CSVAGVSSNQPQHF.